This T cell receptor beta chain was documented in a study of identical twins. Study-wide points: The study found excess low generation probability among twin-shared out-of-frame alpha sequences.

With template switching, a universal primer site was added, and the cDNA carried unique molecular identifiers. TCRdb called the 5' RACE reads again in MiXCR, with one record for every CDR3 protein. The sample carries about 200,000 distinct CDR3 sequences, about 6.7% recorded once. As to this clonotype: The target antigen is unknown.

V lost 2 bases and J lost 0, with 12 bases in between. Germline V gene lookup returns CDR1 SGDLS and CDR2 YYNGEE. The CDR3 is 16 amino acids. These data are also associated with another study on T cells expressing NK-cell markers. According to that study: Dominant NKG2C+ clonotypes in roughly 6 donors made up about 1.0-7.0% of CD8+ T cells. A handful of donors showed these clonotypes also leading the CD3+CD56-NKG2C+ fraction.

The V call is TRBV9, the J call TRBJ1-5; no clear D. The sequenced sample consisted of CD8+ T cells sorted from blood. The sequence was obtained from a woman under 30 in good health. For the CDR3, the DNA is TGTGCCAGCAGCGTGAAGGCCAAGGGTAGCAATCAGCCCCAGCATTTT. This sequence encodes CASSVKAKGSNQPQHF.